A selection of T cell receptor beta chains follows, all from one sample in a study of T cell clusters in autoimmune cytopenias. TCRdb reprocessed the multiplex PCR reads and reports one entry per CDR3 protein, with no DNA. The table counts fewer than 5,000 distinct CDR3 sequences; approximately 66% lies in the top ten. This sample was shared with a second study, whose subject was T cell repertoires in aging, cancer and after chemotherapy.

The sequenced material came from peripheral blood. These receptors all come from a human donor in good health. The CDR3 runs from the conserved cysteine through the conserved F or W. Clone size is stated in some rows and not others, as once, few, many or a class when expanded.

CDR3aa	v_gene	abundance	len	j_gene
CASSPLSGRAGSDTQYF	TRBV18	-	17	TRBJ2-3
CASSMPREGAPGELFF	TRBV19	-	16	TRBJ2-2
CASSFHPDRAYEQYF	TRBV6-5	medium-sized	15	TRBJ2-7
CASSFRTPSSGANVLTF	TRBV19	medium-sized	17	TRBJ2-6
CASSQQERGFGYTF	TRBV12-3/TRBV12-4	-	14	TRBJ1-2
CSVWFGGGGEQYF	TRBV29-1	medium-sized	13	TRBJ2-7
CASSFRVQDRIGSPLHF	TRBV7-2	-	17	TRBJ1-6
CASSPGAGNTGELFF	TRBV5-4	-	15	TRBJ2-2
CASSISRDVKNTGELFF	TRBV19	-	17	TRBJ2-2
CASSIPTGAFKNTEAFF	TRBV19	-	17	TRBJ1-1
CASSKGWGSQETQYF	TRBV19	-	15	TRBJ2-5
CASSLEETQYF	TRBV5-1	-	11	TRBJ2-5
CASSEGGLGNTGELFF	TRBV5-1	-	16	TRBJ2-2
CATSDASAGSKDTQYF	TRBV24-1	-	16	TRBJ2-3
CASSYSPTKRGYEQYF	TRBV10-3	-	16	TRBJ2-7
CSARSSGIGDTQYF	TRBV20-1	-	14	TRBJ2-3
CASSPGGGGHYGYTF	TRBV7-9	-	15	TRBJ1-2
CASTKQGSLAYNEQFF	TRBV27	medium-sized	16	TRBJ2-1
CASSPAPRLVRGVRAFF	TRBV6-2/TRBV6-3	-	17	TRBJ1-1
CASSQDGISTDTQYF	TRBV6-5	medium-sized	15	TRBJ2-3
CASSPPGAPGELFF	TRBV18	-	14	TRBJ2-2
CASSIDGASTDTQYF	TRBV19	-	15	TRBJ2-3
CASSEQGSGISYNEQFF	TRBV6-5	-	17	TRBJ2-1
CASSLAGSQYF	TRBV13	-	11	TRBJ2-3
CASNQGVNNSPLHF	TRBV19	-	14	TRBJ1-6
CASSSGQQNTGELFF	TRBV7-6	-	15	TRBJ2-2
CASRTGGTGELFF	TRBV19	-	13	TRBJ2-2
CSAGRTTSYEQYF	TRBV20-1	-	13	TRBJ2-7
CASSEVQSRSYNEQFF	TRBV27	-	16	TRBJ2-1
CASSINPTRVDGYTF	TRBV19	-	15	TRBJ1-2
CASTKQGSYEQYF	TRBV5-6	medium-sized	13	TRBJ2-7
CSVETSPGQPQHF	TRBV29-1	-	13	TRBJ1-5
CASSGGSRTDTQYF	TRBV6-5	medium-sized	14	TRBJ2-3
CATSRKGVGSSGNTIYF	TRBV15	-	17	TRBJ1-3
CASSFLEGETQYF	TRBV5-6	-	13	TRBJ2-5
CASSLPGTEEETQYF	TRBV5-6	-	15	TRBJ2-5
CASSFNVRFNYGYTF	TRBV27	-	15	TRBJ1-2
CASSPHTDTQYF	TRBV19	-	12	TRBJ2-3
CASSHQVGSGKIYNEQFF	TRBV6-2/TRBV6-3	-	18	TRBJ2-1
CASSYSPGGYGYTF	TRBV6-5	-	14	TRBJ1-2
CASSYGTPGTAYEQYF	TRBV12-3/TRBV12-4	-	16	TRBJ2-7
CASSPLNPTEAFF	TRBV18	-	13	TRBJ1-1